This T cell receptor beta chain was sequenced for a study of blood T cells in healthy people across ages. This clonotype was counted only a few times. What it recognizes is unknown. In each sample, at least 6.5 million PBMCs were isolated. Total RNA, at least 5.5 micrograms per sample, was extracted from PBMCs. Overall study findings and caveats: Both higher diversity and more naive CD4+ cells marked long-lived donors when set against aged donors. No one knew whether donors had CMV, which possibly confounded expanded clonotype changes.

Primers used in a second PCR of about 7 to 12 cycles were a sample-barcoded 5' primer and a J-beta primer mix. A single record per CDR3 protein comes from TCRdb applying MiXCR to the 5' RACE reads. The table shows roughly 500,000 distinct CDR3 sequences, with roughly 28% occurring only once. Germline V gene sequence: CDR1 LGHDT, CDR2 YNNKEL (reference sequence). The CDR3 is 16 amino acids. The germline V and J ends were trimmed by 0 bases and 1 base, with 11 bases remaining between them. The V call is TRBV3-1, the J call TRBJ2-3; D perhaps matches TRBD2 (6 bases). Sequencing was done on a sample of blood. The sequence derives from a woman in her 70s in good health. CDR3: CASSQDLIAGTDTQYF. In DNA, the CDR3 is TGTGCCAGCAGCCAAGATTTAATAGCGGGCACAGATACGCAGTATTTT.